Listed here are 5 T cell receptor beta chains from one sample, sequenced in a study of blood T cells in healthy people across ages. With a J-beta primer mix and a sample-barcoded 5' primer, a second PCR ran about 7 to 12 cycles. One entry per CDR3 protein, called by TCRdb with MiXCR from the 5' RACE reads. The sample has some 860,000 distinct CDR3 sequences; more than 55% are singletons. Sequenced sample: blood. Receptors originate from a man in his forties in good health.

J is TRBJ2-1 and V is TRBV4-1; 8 bases map to TRBD1. Per germline, CDR1 MGHRA and CDR2 YSYEKL. The CDR3 has 16 amino acids. V gave up 0 bases and J gave up 7 bases; unmatched junction bases: 8. The CDR3 spells CASSQEGTGPSNEQFF. In DNA form, the CDR3 reads TGCGCCAGCAGCCAAGAAGGGACAGGTCCATCGAATGAGCAGTTCTTC.

The chain uses TRBV4-1 and TRBJ1-2; D ambiguous. Trimming took off 5 bases at V and 7 bases at J, with 20 bases between the two ends. Germline assignment: CDR1 MGHRA and CDR2 YSYEKL. CDR3 length: 15 residues. CDR3 loop: CASSALVGPEAGYTF. CDR3 nucleotides: TGCGCCAGCAGCGCCCTTGTAGGTCCTGAGGCTGGCTACACCTTC.

The chain uses TRBV20-1 and TRBJ2-1; D is tentatively TRBD1 or TRBD2 (5 bases each). Germline CDR1 DFQATT, CDR2 SNEGSKA (reference sequence). This CDR3 is built from 12 residues. V lost 6 bases, J lost 6 bases, and 12 bases lay in between. Written as DNA, the CDR3 is TGCAGTGCCGCAGGGACCCTCAATGAGCAGTTCTTC. Encoded protein: CSAAGTLNEQFF.

This chain links TRBV10-3 with TRBJ2-5, with 7 bases aligning to TRBD2. The J call may be incorrect, as the DNA end agrees better with TRBJ2-7. CDR1 and CDR2 (germline): ENHRY, SYGVKD. The CDR3 totals 16 residues. CDR3 in DNA: TGTGCCATCAGTGAGTCGATCGGAGGGAGGGACTACGAGCAGTACTTC. This sequence encodes CAISESIGGRDYEQYF.

This clonotype appeared a few times. The rearrangement joins TRBV13 to TRBJ1-6; D not resolved. Trimming took 1 base from V and 9 from J, leaving 4 bases between them. The CDR3 loop spans 12 amino acids. The germline V gene encodes CDR1 PRHDT and CDR2 FYEKMQ (reference sequence). CDR3 DNA: TGTGCCAGCAGCTTAGAGCCTTCACCCCTCCACTTT. Protein product: CASSLEPSPLHF.